This TCR beta chain was documented in a study of spatial heterogeneity in lung cancer. Study observations and caveats: Counts of expanded alpha and beta TCRs within tumors tracked the tumor nonsynonymous mutation count.

This clonotype was seen ten or more times. Its matching antigen is unknown. Being off target in a library aimed at alpha chains, this beta chain has a size of little meaning. Time point specified: sample taken at primary tumor resection. This CDR3 is 14 amino acids long. Germline CDR1 is SGHTA and CDR2 is FQGNSA. Germline trimming cut 4 bases from V and 8 bases from J; bases unmatched to any gene: 2. TCRdb called the 5' RACE reads again in MiXCR, with one record for every CDR3 protein. The sample has 13,000 or so distinct CDR3 sequences; 4% to 5.5% are singletons. The sample in question was lung tumor tissue, obtained at surgery. The chain employs TRBV7-2 and TRBJ1-6; TRBD1 agrees at 10 bases. The TCR comes from a male donor with early-stage non-small cell lung cancer. CDR3 protein: CASSSGTGDSPLHF. The CDR3 region has the DNA TGTGCCAGCAGCTCCGGGACAGGGGATTCACCCCTCCACTTT.